This paragraph covers one T cell receptor (beta chain) sequence. Its matching antigen is unknown. The record originates from a study of T cell responses to AZD1222 COVID-19 vaccine. Findings of the study overall: Donors were largely white British and mainly female; clonal diversity was possibly underestimated. Only a handful of AZD1222 recipients were seropositive at baseline. A rise in Spike-specific TCR breadth and depth followed two AZD1222 doses.

V lost 11 bases to trimming and J lost 1 base, with 14 bases between them. Germline V gene sequence: CDR1 MNHEY, CDR2 SVGAGI. The CDR3 is 13 residues long. The repertoire was sequenced with immunoSEQ multiplex PCR; TCRdb's copy has only in-frame clones and lacks some. The sample shows 80,000 to 90,000 clones, 85% to 90% of them seen only once. This clonotype originated in an adult who received the AZD1222 COVID-19 vaccine. The starting material was peripheral blood, obtained 28 days after the second AZD1222 dose. The chain carries TRBV6-5 and TRBJ1-1, with D possibly matching TRBD1 (5 bases). CDR3 coding DNA: TGTGCCCTGGGGCAGGCCGCGAACACTGAAGCTTTCTTT. Protein sequence: CALGQAANTEAFF.